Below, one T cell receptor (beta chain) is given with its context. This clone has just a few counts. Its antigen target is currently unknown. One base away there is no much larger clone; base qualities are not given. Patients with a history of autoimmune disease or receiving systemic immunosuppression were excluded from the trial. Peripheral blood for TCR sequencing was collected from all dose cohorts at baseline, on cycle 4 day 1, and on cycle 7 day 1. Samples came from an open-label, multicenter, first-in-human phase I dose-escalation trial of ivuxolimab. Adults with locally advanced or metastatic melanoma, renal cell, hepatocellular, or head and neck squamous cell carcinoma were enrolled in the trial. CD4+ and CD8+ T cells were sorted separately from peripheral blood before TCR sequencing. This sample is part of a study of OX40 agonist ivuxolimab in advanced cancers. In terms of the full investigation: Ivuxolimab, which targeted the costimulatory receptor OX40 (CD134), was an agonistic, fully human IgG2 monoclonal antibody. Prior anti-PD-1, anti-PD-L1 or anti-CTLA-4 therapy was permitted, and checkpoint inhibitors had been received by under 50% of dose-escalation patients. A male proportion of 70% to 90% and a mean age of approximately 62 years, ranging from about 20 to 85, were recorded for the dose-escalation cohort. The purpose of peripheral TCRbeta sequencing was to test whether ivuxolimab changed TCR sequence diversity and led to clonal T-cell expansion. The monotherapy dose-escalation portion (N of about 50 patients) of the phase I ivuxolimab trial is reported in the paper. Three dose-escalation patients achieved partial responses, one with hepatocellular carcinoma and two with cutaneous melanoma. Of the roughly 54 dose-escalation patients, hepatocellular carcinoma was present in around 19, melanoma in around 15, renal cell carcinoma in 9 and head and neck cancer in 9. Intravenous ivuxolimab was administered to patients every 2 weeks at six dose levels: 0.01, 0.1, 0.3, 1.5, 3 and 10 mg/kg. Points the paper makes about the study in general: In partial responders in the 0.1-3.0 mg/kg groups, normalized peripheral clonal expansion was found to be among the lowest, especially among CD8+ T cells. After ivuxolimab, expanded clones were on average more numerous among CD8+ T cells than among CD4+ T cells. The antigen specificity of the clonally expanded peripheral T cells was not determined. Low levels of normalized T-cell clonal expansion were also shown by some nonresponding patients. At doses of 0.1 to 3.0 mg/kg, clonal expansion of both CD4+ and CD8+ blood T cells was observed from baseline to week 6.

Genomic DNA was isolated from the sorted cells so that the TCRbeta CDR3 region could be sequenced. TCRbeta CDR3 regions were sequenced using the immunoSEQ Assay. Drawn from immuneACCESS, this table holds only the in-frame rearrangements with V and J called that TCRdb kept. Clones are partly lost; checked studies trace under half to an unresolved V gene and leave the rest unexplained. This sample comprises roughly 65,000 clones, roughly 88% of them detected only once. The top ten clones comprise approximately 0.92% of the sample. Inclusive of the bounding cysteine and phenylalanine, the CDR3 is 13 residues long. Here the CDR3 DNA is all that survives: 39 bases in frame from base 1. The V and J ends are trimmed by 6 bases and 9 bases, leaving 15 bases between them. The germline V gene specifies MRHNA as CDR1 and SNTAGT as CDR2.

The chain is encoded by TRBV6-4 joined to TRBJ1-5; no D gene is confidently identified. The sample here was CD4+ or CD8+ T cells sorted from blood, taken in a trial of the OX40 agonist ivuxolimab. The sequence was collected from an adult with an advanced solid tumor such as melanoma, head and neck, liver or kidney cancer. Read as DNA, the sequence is TGTGCCAGCAGCGAAGGGTTATCAACGCCCCAGCATTTT. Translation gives CASSEGLSTPQHF.